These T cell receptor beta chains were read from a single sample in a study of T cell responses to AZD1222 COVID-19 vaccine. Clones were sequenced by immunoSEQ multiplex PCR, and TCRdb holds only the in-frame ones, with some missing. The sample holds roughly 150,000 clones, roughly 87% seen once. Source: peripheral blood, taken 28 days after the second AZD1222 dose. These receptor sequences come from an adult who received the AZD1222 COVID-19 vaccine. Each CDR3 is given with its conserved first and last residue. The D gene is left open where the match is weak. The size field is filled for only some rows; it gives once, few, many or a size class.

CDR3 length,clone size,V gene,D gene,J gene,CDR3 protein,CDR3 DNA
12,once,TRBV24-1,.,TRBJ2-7,CATAGDLYEQYF,TGTGCCACCGCAGGGGACTTATACGAGCAGTACTTC
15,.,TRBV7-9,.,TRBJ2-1,CASSFGDPSLNEQFF,TGTGCCAGCAGCTTCGGGGACCCCTCCCTCAATGAGCAGTTCTTC
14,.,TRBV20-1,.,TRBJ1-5,CSASTGHSNQPQHF,TGCAGTGCTAGTACAGGGCATAGCAATCAGCCCCAGCATTTT
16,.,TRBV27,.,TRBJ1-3,CASSLLGANSGNTIYF,TGTGCCAGCAGTTTATTGGGAGCGAACTCTGGAAACACCATATATTTT
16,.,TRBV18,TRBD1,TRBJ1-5,CASSPRGTGGNQPQHF,TGTGCCAGCTCACCCCGAGGGACAGGGGGTAATCAGCCCCAGCATTTT
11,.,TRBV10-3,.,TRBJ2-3,CAIRSTDTQYF,TGTGCCATCAGGTCGACAGATACGCAGTATTTT
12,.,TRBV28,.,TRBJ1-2,CASRSGGYGYTF,TGTGCCAGCAGGTCAGGTGGCTATGGCTACACCTTC
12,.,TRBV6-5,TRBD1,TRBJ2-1,CASSNQGVGQFF,TGTGCCAGCAGTAATCAGGGGGTCGGGCAGTTCTTC
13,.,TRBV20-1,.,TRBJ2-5,CSASLPGTETQYF,TGCAGTGCTAGTCTCCCAGGAACAGAGACCCAGTACTTC
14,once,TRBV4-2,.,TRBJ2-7,CASSHSVTEYEQYF,TGTGCCAGCAGCCACTCCGTGACAGAATACGAGCAGTACTTC
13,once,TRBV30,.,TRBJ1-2,CAWNSGLDYGYTF,TGTGCCTGGAACTCGGGCCTGGACTATGGCTACACCTTC
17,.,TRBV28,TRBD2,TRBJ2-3,CASRAPGLAGTTDTQYF,TGTGCCAGCAGGGCGCCGGGACTAGCGGGGACCACAGATACGCAGTATTTT
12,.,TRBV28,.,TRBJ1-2,CASSLSLRRYTF,TGTGCCAGCAGTTTATCGCTACGGCGGTACACCTTC
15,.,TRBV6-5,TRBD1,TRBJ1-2,CASSPRQGGYYGYTF,TGTGCCAGCAGTCCTCGACAGGGGGGTTACTATGGCTACACCTTC
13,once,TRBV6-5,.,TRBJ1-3,CASSYSGSYTIYF,TGTGCCAGCAGTTACTCGGGAAGTTACACCATATATTTT
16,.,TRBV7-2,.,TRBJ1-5,CASSLGRDYSNQPQHF,TGTGCCAGCAGCTTAGGAAGGGATTATAGCAATCAGCCCCAGCATTTT
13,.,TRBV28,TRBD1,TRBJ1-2,CASSGGGIIGYTF,TGTGCCAGCAGCGGAGGGGGCATTATAGGCTACACCTTC
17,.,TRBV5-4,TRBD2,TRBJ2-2,CASSPSGGAANTGELFF,TGTGCCAGCAGCCCAAGCGGGGGGGCCGCGAACACCGGGGAGCTGTTTTTT
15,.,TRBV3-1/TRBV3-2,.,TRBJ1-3,CASSPSGGTGNTIYF,TGTGCCAGCAGCCCCAGTGGGGGGACTGGAAACACCATATATTTT
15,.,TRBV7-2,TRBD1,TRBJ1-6,CASSRTGGGNSPLHF,TGTGCCAGCAGCCGTACAGGGGGGGGCAATTCACCCCTCCACTTT
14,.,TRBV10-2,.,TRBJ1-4,CASSVSEPNEKLFF,TGCGCCAGCAGCGTTTCGGAGCCGAATGAAAAACTGTTTTTT
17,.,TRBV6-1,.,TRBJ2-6,CASSELPARSGANVLTF,TGTGCCAGCAGTGAACTCCCAGCCCGCTCTGGGGCCAACGTCCTGACTTTC
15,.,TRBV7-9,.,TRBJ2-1,CASSSVQGGGNEQFF,TGTGCCAGCAGCTCCGTCCAAGGCGGAGGAAATGAGCAGTTCTTC
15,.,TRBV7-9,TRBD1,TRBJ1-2,CASSVVQGANYGYTF,TGTGCCAGCAGCGTAGTACAGGGGGCGAACTATGGCTACACCTTC
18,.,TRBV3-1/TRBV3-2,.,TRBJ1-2,CASSQAGRRDLLSYGYTF,TGTGCCAGCAGCCAAGCGGGACGCCGGGACTTGTTATCCTATGGCTACACCTTC
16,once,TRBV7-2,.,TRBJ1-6,CASSLGPGGKGSPLHF,TGTGCCAGCAGCTTAGGCCCGGGGGGTAAAGGATCACCCCTCCACTTT
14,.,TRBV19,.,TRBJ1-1,CASSTIDKNTEAFF,TGTGCCAGTAGTACCATCGACAAGAACACTGAAGCTTTCTTT
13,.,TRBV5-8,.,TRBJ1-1,CASSSTWDTEAFF,TGTGCCAGCAGCTCCACGTGGGACACTGAAGCTTTCTTT